The source of this T cell receptor beta chain is a study of blood T cell repertoires in COVID-19. The V gene end was trimmed by 7 bases and the J gene end by 5 bases; junction bases not matched to a gene: 8. This CDR3 comprises 14 residues. In germline, CDR1 is SNHLY, CDR2 FYNNEI. Only in-frame clones appear in the TCRdb table, and some are missing; sequencing was by immunoSEQ multiplex PCR. The sample records around 300,000 clones, 90% being singletons. In terms of age and location, participants ranged from roughly 18 to 90 years and lived in 24 US areas. Cohorts were determined from participant-reported clinical history.

The chain is built from TRBV2 and TRBJ2-7; 10 bases map to TRBD2. The sequence was obtained from a woman aged 18-29 years with acute COVID-19. The sequenced sample consisted of PBMCs or T cells enriched from blood (not recorded which). The CDR3 region is CASTPLAGINEQYF. In DNA, the CDR3 is TGTGCCAGCACCCCACTAGCGGGAATCAACGAGCAGTACTTC. Drawing the rest from reference TRBV2 and TRBJ2-7, the complete variable domain is EPEVTQTPSHQVTQMGQEVILRCVPISNHLYFYWYRQILGQKVEFLVSFYNNEISEKSEIFDDQFSVERPDGSNFTLKIRSTKLEDSAMYFCASTPLAGINEQYFGPGTRLTVT.